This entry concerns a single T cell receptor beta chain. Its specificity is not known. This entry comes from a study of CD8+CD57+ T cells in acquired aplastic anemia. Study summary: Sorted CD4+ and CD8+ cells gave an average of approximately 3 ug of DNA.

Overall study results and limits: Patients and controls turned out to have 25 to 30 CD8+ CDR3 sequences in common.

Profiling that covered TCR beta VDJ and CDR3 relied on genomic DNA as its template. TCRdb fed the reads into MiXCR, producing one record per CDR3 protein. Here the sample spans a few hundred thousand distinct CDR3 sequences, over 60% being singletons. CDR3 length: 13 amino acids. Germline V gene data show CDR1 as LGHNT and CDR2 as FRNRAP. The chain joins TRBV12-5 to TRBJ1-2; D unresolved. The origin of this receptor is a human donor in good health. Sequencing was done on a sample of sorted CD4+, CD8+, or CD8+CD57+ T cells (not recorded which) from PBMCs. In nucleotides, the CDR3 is TGTGCCAGCAGTGGGTCAAACTACTATGGCTACACCTTC. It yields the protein CASSGSNYYGYTF.